This T cell receptor beta chain originates from a study of cytomegalovirus exposure and HLA in healthy donors. Study-level background: Of about 390 genotyped donors, 75% to 90% grouped in the Caucasian-associated ancestry cluster.

Trimming left V 2 bases short and J 0 bases short, with 7 bases between. This CDR3 spans 14 amino acids. Per germline, CDR1 GTSNPN and CDR2 SVGIG (reference sequence). It was with 60 Vbeta and 13 Jbeta primers that the PCR ran. The protocol was immunoSEQ multiplex PCR, while the TCRdb copy is restricted to in-frame clones and leaves out a portion. The sample has some 180,000 clones; about 82% are singletons. Sequenced: PBMCs. The clonotype was recovered from a woman aged 25 to 45 in good health and CMV-seronegative. V gene TRBV30 combines with J gene TRBJ1-4; D is undetermined. The CDR3 loop reads CAWSRVATNEKLFF. The CDR3, as DNA: TGTGCCTGGAGTCGGGTAGCAACTAATGAAAAACTGTTTTTT. The entire variable domain, with the rest obtained from reference TRBV30 and TRBJ1-4, is as follows: SQTIHQWPATLVQPVGSPLSLECTVEGTSNPNLYWYRQAAGRGLQLLFYSVGIGQISSEVPQNLSASRPQDRQFILSSKKLLLSDSGFYLCAWSRVATNEKLFFGSGTQLSVL.